The entry that follows covers one TCR beta chain sequence. Some clones are missing from TCRdb's copy, which holds only in-frame ones; the method was immunoSEQ multiplex PCR. The repertoire includes nearly 45,000 clones, more than 75% of them detected once, and approximately 13% sits in the top ten. Time point here: peripheral blood 6 weeks after treatment start. The data were obtained in a study of PD-L1 blockade in urothelial cancer. Study overall: Researchers looked at the blood 3 weeks (second dose) and 6 weeks after treatment began.

This CDR3 is 13 amino acids long. V shed 1 base and J 7 bases; nucleotides not matched to a gene: 3. The germline CDR1 and CDR2 sequences are LNHNV and YYDKDF (reference sequence). The clonotype comes from a man aged 55 to 70 with urothelial cancer. This rearrangement joins TRBV15 to TRBJ1-2; 7 bases agree with TRBD1. The material sequenced was PBMCs, taken around atezolizumab (anti-PD-L1) treatment. This chain's CDR3 is CATSRGQGLGYTF. Here the CDR3 DNA reads TGTGCCACCAGCAGAGGACAGGGCCTTGGCTACACCTTC.